This TCR beta chain was sequenced during a study of T cell repertoires in cytomegalovirus infection. Study-wide context: Well-studied HLA-B-restricted epitopes and recently identified HLA-C-restricted epitopes of CMV were both used in the study.

MiXCR, run by TCRdb on the reads, gives a single entry per CDR3 protein. This sample has some 800,000 distinct CDR3 sequences; 25% to 30% occur once, and the top ten carry around 13%. Broader study findings: Dominating the ex vivo response were HLA-C-restricted CMV-specific TCR beta clonotypes.

CDR1 is SEHNR, CDR2 FQNEAQ, per germline (reference sequence). This CDR3 is built from 18 residues. Between the trimmed V and J ends, which lost 7 bases and 2 bases, there was a span of 26 bases. Turning to this clonotype: Its antigen is still unknown.

The chain links TRBV7-9 to TRBJ2-5; D tentatively reads TRBD1 or TRBD2 (6 bases each). Sequencing was performed on cultured CD8+ T cells from PBMCs, taken from culture after CMV antigen stimulation. This clonotype was sampled from a human donor in good health (CMV status not recorded). Some clones in this sample may be carry-over from other donors' samples. CDR3 nucleotide sequence: TGTGCCAGCACCACAGACAATAATCCCGGGGGCATACAAGAGACCCAGTACTTC. As protein: CASTTDNNPGGIQETQYF.